This T cell receptor beta chain derives from a study of CD8 T cells in ankylosing spondylitis. TCRdb fed the 5' RACE reads into MiXCR, producing one record per CDR3 protein. Of about 800,000 distinct CDR3 sequences detected, around 11% appear once; the ten largest clones hold about 0.5%. This CDR3 spans 15 amino acids. Trimming pared 4 bases from V and 0 bases from J, leaving 12 bases between. Germline lookup yields CDR1 SGDLS and CDR2 YYNGEE. Study-wide results and limits: Clones linked to disease were reported to show significant enrichment in matched ankylosing spondylitis synovial fluid. Fewer than 10 highly homologous variants made up a TCR beta motif that seemed to typify ankylosing spondylitis blood.

As to this clonotype: Antigen specificity is unknown.

The sample consisted of blood, either unsorted or a sorted T cell fraction (not recorded which). The TCR sequence derives from a male donor with ankylosing spondylitis. The chain joins TRBV9 to TRBJ2-3, with D unclear. The CDR3 nucleotides are TGTGCCAGCAGCTCACGGACCCGCAGCACAGATACGCAGTATTTT. Translated, it gives CASSSRTRSTDTQYF.